The clone carrying this TCR beta chain came up a few times. This CDR3 has 13 amino acids. Germline V gives CDR1 PRHDT, CDR2 FYEKMQ (reference sequence). J lost 6 bases, V lost 6 bases, and 6 bases had no gene match. TCRdb's table, derived via immunoSEQ multiplex PCR, lists solely in-frame clones and lacks some. This table holds 290,000 or so clones, approximately 86% found once. Clinical histories supplied by participants themselves formed the basis of cohort assignment. The data belong to a study of blood T cell repertoires in COVID-19. Study as a whole: There were acute and convalescent COVID-19 samples, and they came from the United States, Italy and Spain.

Sequencing was performed on PBMCs or T cells enriched from blood (not recorded which). The TCR sequence derives from a woman between 18 and 29 years old who had recovered from COVID-19. The chain is built from TRBV13 and TRBJ2-7; 9 bases fit TRBD1. The CDR3 region is CASRTGGTFEQYF. CDR3 in DNA: TGTGCCAGCAGAACAGGGGGCACCTTCGAGCAGTACTTC.